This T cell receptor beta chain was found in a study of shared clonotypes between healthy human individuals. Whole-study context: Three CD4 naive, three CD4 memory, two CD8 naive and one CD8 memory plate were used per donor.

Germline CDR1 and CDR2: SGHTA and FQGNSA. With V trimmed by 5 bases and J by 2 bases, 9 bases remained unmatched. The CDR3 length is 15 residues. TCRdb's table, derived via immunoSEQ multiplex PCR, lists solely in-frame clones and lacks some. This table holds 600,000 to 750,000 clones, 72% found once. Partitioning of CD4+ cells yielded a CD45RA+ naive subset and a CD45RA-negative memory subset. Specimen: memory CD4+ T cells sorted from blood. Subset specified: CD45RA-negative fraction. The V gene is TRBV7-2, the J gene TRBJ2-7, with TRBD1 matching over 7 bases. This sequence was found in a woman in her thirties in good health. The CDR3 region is CASSPGGRVPYEQYF. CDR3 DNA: TGTGCCAGCAGCCCAGGGGGTAGAGTCCCCTACGAGCAGTACTTC.